The 16 T cell receptor beta chains reported below all come from one sample, sequenced in a study of T cell changes during pregnancy in multiple sclerosis. Profiling relied on immunoSEQ multiplex PCR, and the TCRdb table lists in-frame clones only, not all of them. The sample holds tens of thousands of clones, 90% to 95% seen once. Source: peripheral blood, taken in the first trimester of pregnancy. The receptors shown here come from a female donor in good health, enrolled as a control in a pregnancy study.

The rearrangement uses TRBV7-9 and TRBJ2-5, with a weak D call TRBD1 (6 bases). Trimming left V 5 bases short and J 3 bases short, with 19 bases between. From germline, CDR1 is SEHNR and CDR2 FQNEAQ (reference sequence). CDR3 length: 16 residues. The CDR3 DNA follows: TGTGCCAGCAGCAGGAACCCGGGACACAAAAAAGAGACCCAGTACTTC. As protein: CASSRNPGHKKETQYF.

This sequence joins TRBV6-6 and TRBJ2-3; the D gene is possibly TRBD2 (6 bases). Germline V CDR1 and CDR2: MNHNY, SVGAGI (reference sequence). This CDR3 comprises 14 residues. Trimming shortened V by 7 bases and J by 5 bases, and 16 bases separated the two germline ends. The CDR3 bases are TGTGCCAGCACCCCTCCCGGAGGGGTAGATACGCAGTATTTT. Amino acid sequence: CASTPPGGVDTQYF.

The chain employs TRBV5-1 and TRBJ2-2, with 7 bases identical to TRBD1. CDR1 and CDR2 from the germline V gene are SGHRS and YFSETQ. The CDR3 length is 16 residues. J gave up 7 bases and V 0 bases, and 9 bases lay outside the gene matches. CDR3 in amino acids: CASSLAVRGIGGELFF. DNA for the CDR3: TGCGCCAGCAGCTTGGCAGTCAGGGGGATTGGCGGGGAGCTGTTTTTT.

The chain recombines TRBV29-1 with TRBJ1-2; 9 bases align to TRBD1. The ends lost 7 bases at V and 12 bases at J; junction bases unmatched: 9. CDR1 SQVTM and CDR2 ANQGSEA come from the germline V gene. The CDR3 extends over 11 amino acids. This CDR3 reads CSAGRTGENTF. The CDR3 region has the DNA TGCAGCGCGGGGCGGACAGGGGAGAACACCTTC.

This chain links TRBV29-1 with TRBJ2-3; TRBD2 aligns across 10 bases. V shed 5 bases and J 4 bases; nucleotides not matched to a gene: 9. The CDR3 totals 15 residues. Per the germline V gene, CDR1 is SQVTM and CDR2 is ANQGSEA. The CDR3 region has the DNA TGCAGCGTTCTTGGACTAGCGGTCCCACCAGATACGCAGTATTTT. Translating it yields CSVLGLAVPPDTQYF.

The genes are TRBV28 and TRBJ1-5; the match to TRBD1 covers 10 bases. The CDR3 length is 14 residues. V shed 6 bases and J 4 bases; nucleotides not matched to a gene: 3. Germline CDR1 MDHEN, CDR2 SYDVKM. DNA of the CDR3: TGTGCCAGCAGCGGGACAGGGGTAAATCAGCCCCAGCATTTT. It encodes CASSGTGVNQPQHF.

The chain combines TRBV13 with TRBJ2-1; tentative D call: TRBD2 (6 bases). The CDR3 length is 14 residues. Germline CDR1 is PRHDT and CDR2 is FYEKMQ (reference sequence). Trimming left V 1 base short and J 8 bases short, with 12 bases between. The CDR3 nucleotides are TGTGCCAGCAGCTTAGTCGGGCGGGGCCATGAGCAGTTCTTC. Amino acids: CASSLVGRGHEQFF.

V usage is TRBV28 and J usage is TRBJ1-3; 8 nucleotides agree with TRBD1. The CDR3 has 16 residues. V lost 8 bases and J lost 0; bases outside the gene matches: 9. Germline V CDR1 and CDR2: MDHEN, SYDVKM. The CDR3 here is CASLSQGESSGNTIYF. The CDR3 DNA sequence: TGTGCCAGCTTATCACAGGGGGAGAGCTCTGGAAACACCATATATTTT.

J is TRBJ1-4 and V is TRBV25-1, with TRBD1 as a possible D gene (6 bases). The germline V and J ends were trimmed by 4 bases and 7 bases, with 19 bases remaining between them. Germline V gives CDR1 MGHDK, CDR2 SYGVNS. This CDR3 is 16 amino acids long. The CDR3, as DNA: TGTGCCAGCAGTGCCCGGGACATCTCATCGGGTGAAAAACTGTTTTTT. It codes for CASSARDISSGEKLFF.

This chain joins TRBV6-1 and TRBJ2-1, with D possibly matching TRBD2 (6 bases). Trimming took off 6 bases at V and 8 bases at J, with 20 bases between the two ends. The CDR3 consists of 15 residues. The germline gives CDR1 MNHNS, CDR2 SASEGT. CDR3 amino acids: CASRTGSWRGDEQFF. The CDR3 region has the DNA TGTGCCAGCAGGACCGGGAGTTGGCGCGGGGATGAGCAGTTCTTC.

The chain links TRBV6-6 to TRBJ2-3, with TRBD1 identical over 10 bases. Unmatched junction bases numbered 5, after V lost 5 bases and J lost 12 bases. The germline V gene encodes CDR1 MNHNY and CDR2 SVGAGI (reference sequence). The CDR3 totals 12 residues. The CDR3 coding sequence is TGTGCCAGCAGTCACGGACAGGGGGGTCAGTATTTT. It is translated as CASSHGQGGQYF.

The CDR3 reads CASSQEITTSGDQETQYF. The DNA for the CDR3 is TGTGCCAGCAGCCAAGAAATAACAACTAGCGGGGACCAAGAGACCCAGTACTTC. V gene TRBV14 combines with J gene TRBJ2-5, with 10 bases aligning to TRBD2. V lost 0 bases and J lost 0; bases outside the gene matches: 7. CDR1 and CDR2 (germline): SGHDN, FVKESK. This CDR3 region has 18 residues.

The rearrangement joins TRBV25-1 to TRBJ2-7; 7 positions agree with TRBD2. V gave up 2 bases and J gave up 4 bases; unmatched junction bases: 5. The germline gives CDR1 MGHDK, CDR2 SYGVNS. The CDR3 has 14 residues. The CDR3 sequence: CASSERGSLYEQYF. The CDR3 nucleotides are TGTGCCAGCAGTGAACGCGGGAGTCTTTACGAGCAGTACTTC.

The chain joins TRBV30 to TRBJ2-7, with 9 bases fitting TRBD2. The CDR3 is 12 amino acids. Germline lookup yields CDR1 GTSNPN and CDR2 SVGIG (reference sequence). The V and J ends lost 8 bases and 4 bases, in that order; junction bases with no gene match: 6. CDR3 sequence: CALGTSRYEQYF. As DNA, the CDR3 is TGTGCCCTCGGGACTAGCAGGTACGAGCAGTACTTC.

The V gene is TRBV7-9, the J gene TRBJ2-1; tentative D call: TRBD1 (6 bases). V shed 5 bases and J shed 6 bases, with 8 bases lying between them. Germline CDR1 is SEHNR and CDR2 is FQNEAQ (reference sequence). This CDR3 region has 12 residues. CDR3 sequence: CASSQQGNEQFF. Written as DNA, the CDR3 is TGTGCCAGCAGCCAACAGGGCAATGAGCAGTTCTTC. Using reference TRBV7-9 and TRBJ2-1 for the parts outside the CDR3, the full variable domain is DTGVSQNPRHKITKRGQNVTFRCDPISEHNRLYWYRQTLGQGPEFLTYFQNEAQLEKSRLLSDRFSAERPKGSFSTLEIQRTEQGDSAMYLCASSQQGNEQFFGPGTRLTVL.

The rearrangement joins TRBV6-5 to TRBJ1-2; tentatively, D is TRBD1 (5 bases). The CDR3 is 15 amino acids. Looked up from germline, CDR1 is MNHEY and CDR2 is SVGAGI. Trimming took 6 bases from V and 0 from J, leaving 14 bases between them. As DNA, the CDR3 is TGTGCCAGCAGACACAAGGGGCCTCCTAACTATGGCTACACCTTC. Amino acids: CASRHKGPPNYGYTF.